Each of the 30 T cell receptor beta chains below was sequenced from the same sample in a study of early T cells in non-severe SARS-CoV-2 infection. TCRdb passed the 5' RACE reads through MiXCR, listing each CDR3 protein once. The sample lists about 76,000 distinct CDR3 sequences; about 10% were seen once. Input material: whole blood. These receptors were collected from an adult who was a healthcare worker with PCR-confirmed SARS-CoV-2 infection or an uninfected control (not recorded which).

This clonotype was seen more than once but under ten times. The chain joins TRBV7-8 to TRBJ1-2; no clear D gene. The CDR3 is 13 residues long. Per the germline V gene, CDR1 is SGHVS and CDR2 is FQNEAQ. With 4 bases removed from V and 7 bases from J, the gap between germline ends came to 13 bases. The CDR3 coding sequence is TGTGCCAGCAGCTCCGCCGAGTCGGCTGGCTACACCTTC. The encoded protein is CASSSAESAGYTF.

The chain's CDR3 is CASSPRTSYNEQFF. CDR3 in DNA: TGTGCCAGCAGCCCACGGACTTCTTACAATGAGCAGTTCTTC. The chain is built from TRBV7-9 and TRBJ2-1; the D gene is possibly TRBD2 (5 bases). This CDR3 has 14 residues. The germline V gene encodes CDR1 SEHNR and CDR2 FQNEAQ (reference sequence). V was pared by 5 bases and J by 4 bases, with 12 bases between.

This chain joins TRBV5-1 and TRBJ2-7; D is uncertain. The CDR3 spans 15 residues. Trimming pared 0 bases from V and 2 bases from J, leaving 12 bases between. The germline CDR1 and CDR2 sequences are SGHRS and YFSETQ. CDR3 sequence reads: CASSLDSQLTYEQYF. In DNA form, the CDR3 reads TGCGCCAGCAGCTTGGACAGCCAGTTGACCTACGAGCAGTACTTC.

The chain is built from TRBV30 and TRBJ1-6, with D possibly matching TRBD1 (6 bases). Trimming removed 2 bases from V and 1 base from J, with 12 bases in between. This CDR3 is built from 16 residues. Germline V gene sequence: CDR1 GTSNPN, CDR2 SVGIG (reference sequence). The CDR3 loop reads CAWSSGGGSYNSPLHF. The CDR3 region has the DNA TGTGCCTGGAGTTCCGGGGGCGGATCCTATAATTCACCCCTCCACTTT.

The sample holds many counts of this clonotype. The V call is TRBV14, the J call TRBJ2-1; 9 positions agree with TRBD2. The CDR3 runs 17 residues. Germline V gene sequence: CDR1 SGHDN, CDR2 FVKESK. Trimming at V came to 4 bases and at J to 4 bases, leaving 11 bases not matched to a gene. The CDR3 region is CASSPFGAGGDYNEQFF. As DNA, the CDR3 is TGTGCCAGCAGCCCGTTCGGGGCGGGGGGGGATTACAATGAGCAGTTCTTC.

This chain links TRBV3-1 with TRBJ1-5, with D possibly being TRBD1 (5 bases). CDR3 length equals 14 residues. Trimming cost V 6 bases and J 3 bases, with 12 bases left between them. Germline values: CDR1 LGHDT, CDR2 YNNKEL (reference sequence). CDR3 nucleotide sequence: TGTGCCAGCAGGAAGGCAGGGACCAATCAGCCCCAGCATTTT. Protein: CASRKAGTNQPQHF.

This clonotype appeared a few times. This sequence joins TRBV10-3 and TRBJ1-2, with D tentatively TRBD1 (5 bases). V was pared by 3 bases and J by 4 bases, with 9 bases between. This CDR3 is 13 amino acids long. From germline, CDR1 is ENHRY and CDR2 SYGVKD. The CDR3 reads CAISDVQGYGYTF. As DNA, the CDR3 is TGTGCCATCAGTGACGTTCAGGGCTATGGCTACACCTTC.

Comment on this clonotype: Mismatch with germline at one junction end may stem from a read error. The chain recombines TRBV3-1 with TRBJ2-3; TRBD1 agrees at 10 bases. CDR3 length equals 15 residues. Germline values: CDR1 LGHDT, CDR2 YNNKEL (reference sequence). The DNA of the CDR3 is TGTGCCAGCGGCCAGACAGGGGGCGCATCGGATACGCAGTATTTT. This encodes CASGQTGGASDTQYF.

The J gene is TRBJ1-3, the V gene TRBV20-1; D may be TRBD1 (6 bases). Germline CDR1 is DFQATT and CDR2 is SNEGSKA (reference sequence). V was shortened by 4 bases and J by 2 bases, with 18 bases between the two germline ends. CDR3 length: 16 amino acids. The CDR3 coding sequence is TGCAGTGCTACCCAATCGCAGGGGATCGCTGGAAACACCATATATTTT. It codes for CSATQSQGIAGNTIYF.

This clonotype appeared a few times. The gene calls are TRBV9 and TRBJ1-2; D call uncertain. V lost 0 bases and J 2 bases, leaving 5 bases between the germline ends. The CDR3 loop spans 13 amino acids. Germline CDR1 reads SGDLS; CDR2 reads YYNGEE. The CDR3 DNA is TGTGCCAGCAGCGTAGGGCACAACTATGGCTACACCTTC. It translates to CASSVGHNYGYTF. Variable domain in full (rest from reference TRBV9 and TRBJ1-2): DSGVTQTPKHLITATGQRVTLRCSPRSGDLSVYWYQQSLDQGLQFLIQYYNGEERAKGNILERFSAQQFPDLHSELNLSSLELGDSALYFCASSVGHNYGYTFGSGTRLTVV.

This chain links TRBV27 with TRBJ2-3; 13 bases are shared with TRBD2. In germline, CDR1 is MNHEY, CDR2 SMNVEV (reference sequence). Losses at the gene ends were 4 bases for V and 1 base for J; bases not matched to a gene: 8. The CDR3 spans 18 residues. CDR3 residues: CASSSWTSGGWGTDTQYF. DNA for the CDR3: TGTGCCAGCAGTTCCTGGACTAGCGGGGGATGGGGCACAGATACGCAGTATTTT.

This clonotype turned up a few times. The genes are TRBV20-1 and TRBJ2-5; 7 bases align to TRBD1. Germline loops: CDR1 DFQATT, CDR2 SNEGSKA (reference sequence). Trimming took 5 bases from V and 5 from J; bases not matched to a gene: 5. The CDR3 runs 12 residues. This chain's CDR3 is CSAEPTGETQYF. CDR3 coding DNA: TGCAGTGCTGAACCGACAGGGGAGACCCAGTACTTC.

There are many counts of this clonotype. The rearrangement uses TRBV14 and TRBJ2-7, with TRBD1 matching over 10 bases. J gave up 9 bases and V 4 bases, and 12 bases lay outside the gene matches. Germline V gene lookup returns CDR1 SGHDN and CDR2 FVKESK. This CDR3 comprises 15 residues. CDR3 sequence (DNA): TGTGCCAGCAGCCTCGGGACAGGGGCCACCCCAGGGCAGTACTTC. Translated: CASSLGTGATPGQYF.

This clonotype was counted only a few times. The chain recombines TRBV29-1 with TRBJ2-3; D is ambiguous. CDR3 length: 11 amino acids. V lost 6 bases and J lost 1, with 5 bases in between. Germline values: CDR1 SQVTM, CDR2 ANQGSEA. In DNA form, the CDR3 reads TGCAGCGTGCCCCGCACAGATACGCAGTATTTT. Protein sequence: CSVPRTDTQYF.

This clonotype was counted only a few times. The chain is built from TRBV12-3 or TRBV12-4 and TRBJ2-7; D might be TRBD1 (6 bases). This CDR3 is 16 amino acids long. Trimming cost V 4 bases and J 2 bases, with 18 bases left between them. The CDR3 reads CASSSTGHTTTYEQYF. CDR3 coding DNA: TGTGCCAGCAGTTCTACGGGACATACTACAACCTACGAGCAGTACTTC.

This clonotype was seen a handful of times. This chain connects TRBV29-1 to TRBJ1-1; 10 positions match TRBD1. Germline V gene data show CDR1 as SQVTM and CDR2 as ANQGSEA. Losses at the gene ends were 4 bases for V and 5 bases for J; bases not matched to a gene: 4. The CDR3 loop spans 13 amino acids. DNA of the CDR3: TGCAGCGTTGGACAGGGGGCAGGAACTGAAGCTTTCTTT. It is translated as CSVGQGAGTEAFF. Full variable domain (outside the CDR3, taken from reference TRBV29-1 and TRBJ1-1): SAVISQKPSRDICQRGTSLTIQCQVDSQVTMMFWYRQQPGQSLTLIATANQGSEATYESGFVIDKFPISRPNLTFSTLTVSNMSPEDSSIYLCSVGQGAGTEAFFGQGTRLTVV.

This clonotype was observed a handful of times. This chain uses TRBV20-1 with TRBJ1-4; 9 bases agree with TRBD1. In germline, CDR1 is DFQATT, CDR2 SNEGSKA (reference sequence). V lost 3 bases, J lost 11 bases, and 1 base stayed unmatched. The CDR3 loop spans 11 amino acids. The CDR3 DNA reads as TGCAGTGCTAGGGGGACAGGGAAACTGTTTTTT. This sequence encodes CSARGTGKLFF.

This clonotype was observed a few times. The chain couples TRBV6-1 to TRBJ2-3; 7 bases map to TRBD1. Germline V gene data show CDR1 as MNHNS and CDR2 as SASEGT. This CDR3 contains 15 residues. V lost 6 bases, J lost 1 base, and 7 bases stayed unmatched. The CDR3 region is CASSQTGVRTDTQYF. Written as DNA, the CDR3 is TGTGCCAGCAGCCAAACAGGGGTGCGCACAGATACGCAGTATTTT.

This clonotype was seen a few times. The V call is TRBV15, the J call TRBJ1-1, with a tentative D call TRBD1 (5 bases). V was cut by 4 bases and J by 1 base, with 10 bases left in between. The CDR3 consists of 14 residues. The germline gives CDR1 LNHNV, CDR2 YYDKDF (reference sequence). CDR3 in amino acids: CATSKTERNTEAFF. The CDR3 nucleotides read TGTGCCACCAGCAAGACAGAACGGAACACTGAAGCTTTCTTT.

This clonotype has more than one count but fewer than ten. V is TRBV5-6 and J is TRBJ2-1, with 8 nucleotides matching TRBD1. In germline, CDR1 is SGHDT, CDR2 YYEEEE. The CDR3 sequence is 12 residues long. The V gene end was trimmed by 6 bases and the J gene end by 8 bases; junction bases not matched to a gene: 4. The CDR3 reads CASTGQGDEQFF. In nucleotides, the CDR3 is TGTGCCAGCACCGGACAGGGCGATGAGCAGTTCTTC.

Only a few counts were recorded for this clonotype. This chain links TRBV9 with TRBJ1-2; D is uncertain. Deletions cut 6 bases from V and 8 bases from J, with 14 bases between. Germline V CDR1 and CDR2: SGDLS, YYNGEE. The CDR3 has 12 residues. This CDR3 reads CASNAPRNGYTF. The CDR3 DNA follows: TGTGCCAGCAACGCCCCCCGGAACGGCTACACCTTC.

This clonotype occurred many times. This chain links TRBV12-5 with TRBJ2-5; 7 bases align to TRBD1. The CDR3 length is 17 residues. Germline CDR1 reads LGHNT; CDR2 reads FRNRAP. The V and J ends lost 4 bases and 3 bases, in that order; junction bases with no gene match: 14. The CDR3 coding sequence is TGTGCTAGTGGTTCCCGACAAGGACAGGACGCTGAAGAGACCCAGTACTTC. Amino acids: CASGSRQGQDAEETQYF.

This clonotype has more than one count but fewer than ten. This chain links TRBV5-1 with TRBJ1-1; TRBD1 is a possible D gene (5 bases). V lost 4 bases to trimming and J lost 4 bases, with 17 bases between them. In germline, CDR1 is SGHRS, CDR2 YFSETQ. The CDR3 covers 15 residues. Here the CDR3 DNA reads TGCGCCAGCAGCCCGGCCCAGGGCCTGGGCACTGAAGCTTTCTTT. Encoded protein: CASSPAQGLGTEAFF.

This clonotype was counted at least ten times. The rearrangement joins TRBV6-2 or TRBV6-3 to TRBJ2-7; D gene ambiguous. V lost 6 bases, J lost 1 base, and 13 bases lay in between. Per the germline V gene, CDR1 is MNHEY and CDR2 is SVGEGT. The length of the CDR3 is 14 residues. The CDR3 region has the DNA TGTGCCAGCAGCCTCGTTGACAAGTCCTACGAGCAGTACTTC. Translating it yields CASSLVDKSYEQYF.

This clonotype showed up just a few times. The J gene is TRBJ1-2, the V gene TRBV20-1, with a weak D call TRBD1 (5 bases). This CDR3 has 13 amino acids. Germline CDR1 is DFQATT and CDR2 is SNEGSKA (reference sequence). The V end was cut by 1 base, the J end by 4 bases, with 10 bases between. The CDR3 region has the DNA TGCAGTGCTAGAGCTGGGGCGAGCTATGGCTACACCTTC. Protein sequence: CSARAGASYGYTF.

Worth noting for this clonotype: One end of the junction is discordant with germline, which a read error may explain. The CDR3: CASSFVGSTNTQYF. DNA for the CDR3: TGTGCCAGCAGCTTTGTAGGGAGCACAAATACGCAGTATTTT. This chain joins TRBV5-4 and TRBJ2-3; maybe TRBD2 (5 bases). This CDR3 comprises 14 residues. Germline assignment: CDR1 SGHNT and CDR2 YYREEE (reference sequence).

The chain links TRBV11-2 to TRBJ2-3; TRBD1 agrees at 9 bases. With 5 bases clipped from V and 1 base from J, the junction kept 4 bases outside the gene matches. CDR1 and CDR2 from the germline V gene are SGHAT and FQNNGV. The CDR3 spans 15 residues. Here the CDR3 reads CASSPGTGRTDTQYF. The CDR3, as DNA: TGTGCCAGCAGCCCCGGGACAGGGCGCACAGATACGCAGTATTTT.

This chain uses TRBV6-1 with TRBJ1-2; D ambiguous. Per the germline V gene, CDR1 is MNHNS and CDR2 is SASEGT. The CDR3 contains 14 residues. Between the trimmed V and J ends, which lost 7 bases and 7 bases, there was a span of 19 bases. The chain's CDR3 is CASNPAPGSGGYTF. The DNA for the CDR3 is TGTGCCAGCAACCCAGCCCCTGGCTCGGGTGGCTACACCTTC.

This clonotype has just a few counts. The DNA of the CDR3 is TGCGCCAGCAGCCCGGGGGACAGTAGAGTGGCAGATACGCAGTATTTT. Its protein product is CASSPGDSRVADTQYF. The chain combines TRBV5-1 with TRBJ2-3; D possibly corresponds to TRBD1 (7 bases). The CDR3 has 16 residues. The ends were cut back, 4 bases at V and 4 bases at J, with 19 bases in the middle. CDR1 is SGHRS and CDR2 is YFSETQ in the germline V gene.

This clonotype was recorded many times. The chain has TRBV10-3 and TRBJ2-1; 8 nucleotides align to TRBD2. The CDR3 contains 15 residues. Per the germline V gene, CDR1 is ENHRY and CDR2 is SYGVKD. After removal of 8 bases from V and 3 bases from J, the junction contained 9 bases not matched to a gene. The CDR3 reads CAIGAERGSYNEQFF. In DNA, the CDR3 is TGTGCCATCGGGGCGGAGCGGGGGAGCTACAATGAGCAGTTCTTC.